One sample yielded the 18 T cell receptor beta chains listed below, sequenced in a study of graft-versus-host responses after intestinal transplantation (dated by TCRdb to the early 2020s). The time point label, as the study defines it: cells obtained before transplantation from donor or recipient. These receptors are not linked to any known antigen. Library preparation was by the immunoSEQ multiplex PCR assay. The table comes from immuneACCESS by way of TCRdb, which keeps in-frame sequences with V and J called. Part of the clones is missing from these tables; in studies checked, under half for an unresolved V gene and the rest for unknown reasons. In all, the sample holds 70,000 to 75,000 clones, and approximately 88% of those were seen once. The top ten constitute 2% to 3% of the sample. The specimen comprised unstimulated CD8+ T cells sorted from spleen or lymph node cells, sampled before intestinal transplant. Receptor source: a human donor who received an intestinal transplant.

The chain joins TRBV6-6 to TRBJ2-7, with D tentatively TRBD2 (6 bases). The germline CDR1 and CDR2 sequences are MNHNY and SVGAGI (reference sequence). V gave up 7 bases and J gave up 5 bases, with 18 bases separating them. The CDR3 has 14 amino acids. CDR3 amino acids: CASTQRLSGDEQYF. CDR3 in DNA: TGTGCCAGCACTCAGCGTCTTAGCGGAGACGAGCAGTACTTC.

The chain couples TRBV29-1 to TRBJ2-1, with TRBD1 as a possible D gene (5 bases). CDR1 and CDR2 from the germline V gene are SQVTM and ANQGSEA. V was pared by 4 bases and J by 0 bases, with 7 bases between. There are 13 residues in the CDR3. The DNA for the CDR3 is TGCAGCGTTGTAGGGGCCTCCTACAATGAGCAGTTCTTC. This encodes CSVVGASYNEQFF.

This clone was observed once. The chain combines TRBV28 with TRBJ1-2, with 10 bases aligning to TRBD1. CDR3 length equals 18 residues. Germline lookup yields CDR1 MDHEN and CDR2 SYDVKM. J was trimmed by 5 bases and V by 5 bases; bases with no gene match: 17. The CDR3 is CASSNKIDRGPSVYGYTF. DNA of the CDR3: TGTGCCAGCAGTAACAAAATTGACAGGGGGCCCAGCGTTTATGGCTACACCTTC.

The genes are TRBV18 and TRBJ2-5, with TRBD1 identical over 7 bases. This CDR3 contains 15 residues. Germline-derived CDR1 and CDR2 are KGHSH and LQKENI. J gave up 2 bases and V 2 bases, and 5 bases lay outside the gene matches. The CDR3 loop is CASSPDPGGQETQYF. DNA for the CDR3: TGTGCCAGCTCACCAGACCCAGGGGGACAAGAGACCCAGTACTTC.

The J gene is TRBJ1-3, the V gene TRBV5-1; TRBD1 is a possible D gene (5 bases). This CDR3 contains 16 residues. The germline V gene encodes CDR1 SGHRS and CDR2 YFSETQ. The V end was cut by 4 bases, the J end by 2 bases, with 16 bases between. CDR3 in amino acids: CASSPHGGSAGNTIYF. The CDR3 DNA sequence: TGCGCCAGCAGCCCCCATGGGGGGAGCGCTGGAAACACCATATATTTT.

This sequence joins TRBV2 and TRBJ1-1; 8 nucleotides align to TRBD1. The CDR3 contains 18 residues. J was trimmed by 10 bases and V by 1 base; bases with no gene match: 20. CDR1 SNHLY and CDR2 FYNNEI come from the germline V gene. The CDR3 loop is CASSEEALVGRTGNGAFF. CDR3 bases: TGTGCCAGCAGTGAAGAGGCATTGGTCGGGAGGACAGGGAATGGAGCTTTCTTT.

The rearrangement joins TRBV11-2 to TRBJ2-7; 8 bases are shared with TRBD2. V was pared by 3 bases and J by 9 bases, with 10 bases of the junction left unmatched. The V gene's germline CDR1 is SGHAT and CDR2 FQNNGV. The CDR3 is 14 amino acids. The CDR3 DNA sequence: TGTGCCAGCAGCTTTCCGGGACTAGATCTCGGGCAGTACTTC. Protein sequence: CASSFPGLDLGQYF.

The chain carries TRBV6-6 and TRBJ2-3, with 12 bases identical to TRBD2. V shed 4 bases and J 4 bases; nucleotides not matched to a gene: 0. CDR1 is MNHNY, CDR2 SVGAGI, per germline (reference sequence). The CDR3 is 14 residues long. CDR3 residues: CASSSSGRADTQYF. CDR3 DNA: TGTGCCAGCAGTTCTAGCGGGAGGGCAGATACGCAGTATTTT.

This clone was counted a single time. This sequence joins TRBV11-2 and TRBJ2-7, with a possible D match to TRBD1 (5 bases). CDR3 length: 14 amino acids. CDR1 SGHAT and CDR2 FQNNGV come from the germline V gene. V was shortened by 3 bases and J by 3 bases, with 12 bases between the two germline ends. CDR3 sequence: CASSLSGYSYEQYF. Written as DNA, the CDR3 is TGTGCCAGCAGCTTGTCAGGGTACAGCTACGAGCAGTACTTC.

This rearrangement joins TRBV2 to TRBJ1-1; TRBD1 matches 9 bases. The CDR3 runs 15 residues. J gave up 2 bases and V 6 bases, and 7 bases lay outside the gene matches. The germline CDR1 and CDR2 sequences are SNHLY and FYNNEI. The CDR3 reads CASRRGQGLNTEAFF. CDR3 DNA sequence: TGTGCCAGCAGGAGGGGACAGGGCCTTAACACTGAAGCTTTCTTT.

The rearrangement joins TRBV5-1 to TRBJ1-4; 9 positions match TRBD1. Germline CDR1 is SGHRS and CDR2 is YFSETQ. This CDR3 comprises 19 residues. The V segment lost 4 bases and the J segment 0 bases; nucleotides outside the gene matches: 13. DNA for the CDR3: TGCGCCAGCAGCGAAACCGGGACAGGGTTTCGTGCAACTAATGAAAAACTGTTTTTT. As protein: CASSETGTGFRATNEKLFF.

The J gene is TRBJ1-2, the V gene TRBV5-5; 10 bases fit TRBD1. With 1 base clipped from V and 4 bases from J, the junction kept 10 bases outside the gene matches. Looked up from germline, CDR1 is SGHKS and CDR2 is YYEKEE (reference sequence). This CDR3 has 17 residues. The CDR3 nucleotides read TGTGCCAGCAGCTTGCGTGTGACAGGGGGCTTAGGCTATGGCTACACCTTC. The encoded protein is CASSLRVTGGLGYGYTF.

V gene TRBV6-5 combines with J gene TRBJ2-3; 13 bases are shared with TRBD2. The CDR3 extends over 15 amino acids. With 3 bases clipped from V and 5 bases from J, the junction kept 2 bases outside the gene matches. The V gene's germline CDR1 is MNHEY and CDR2 SVGAGI. The CDR3 loop reads CASSYRTSGRDTQYF. The CDR3, as DNA: TGTGCCAGCAGTTATCGGACTAGCGGGAGAGATACGCAGTATTTT.

This chain uses TRBV6-5 with TRBJ1-2; D possibly corresponds to TRBD1 (5 bases). This CDR3 is 14 amino acids long. CDR1 MNHEY and CDR2 SVGAGI come from the germline V gene. V shed 0 bases and J shed 8 bases, with 13 bases lying between them. The CDR3 reads CASSYSAGQGGYTF. The CDR3 bases are TGTGCCAGCAGTTACTCGGCAGGGCAGGGAGGCTACACCTTC.

This chain uses TRBV5-4 with TRBJ2-3; 8 nucleotides match TRBD2. V lost 0 bases to trimming and J lost 2 bases; unmatched junction nucleotides: 8. The CDR3 contains 17 residues. Germline CDR1 SGHNT, CDR2 YYREEE (reference sequence). CDR3 sequence reads: CASSLGPGLVITDTQYF. For the CDR3, the DNA is TGTGCCAGCAGCTTGGGGCCGGGACTAGTGATCACAGATACGCAGTATTTT.

The genes are TRBV9 and TRBJ2-5; TRBD2 might be the D (5 bases). Germline V gene data show CDR1 as SGDLS and CDR2 as YYNGEE. The CDR3 length is 14 residues. Trimming removed 0 bases from V and 5 bases from J, with 11 bases in between. Written as DNA, the CDR3 is TGTGCCAGCAGCGTAGGCAGAGGGCGGGAGACCCAGTACTTC. Protein product: CASSVGRGRETQYF.

This chain uses TRBV27 with TRBJ2-7; 7 bases fit TRBD2. V shed 2 bases and J 2 bases; nucleotides not matched to a gene: 6. The CDR3 runs to 15 residues. The V gene's germline CDR1 is MNHEY and CDR2 SMNVEV (reference sequence). The CDR3 loop is CASSLAASGTYEQYF. Here the CDR3 DNA reads TGTGCCAGCAGTTTAGCGGCTAGCGGAACCTACGAGCAGTACTTC.

The chain combines TRBV18 with TRBJ2-5; TRBD1 aligns across 7 bases. Trimming cost V 3 bases and J 1 base; bases outside gene matches: 5. The germline V gene has CDR1 KGHSH and CDR2 LQKENI. There are 15 residues in the CDR3. The CDR3 DNA reads TGTGCCAGCTCACCTAGGGGACAGAGCCAAGAGACCCAGTACTTC. Its translation: CASSPRGQSQETQYF.